This TCR beta chain was captured in a study of cytomegalovirus exposure and HLA in healthy donors. Donors in the study were healthy people who gave bone marrow. CDR3 size: 14 residues. Per the germline V gene, CDR1 is MNHNS and CDR2 is SASEGT. The V gene end was trimmed by 4 bases and the J gene end by 6 bases; junction bases not matched to a gene: 8. PCR involved 60 Vbeta and 13 Jbeta primers. Here immunoSEQ multiplex PCR was the method, and the copy in TCRdb shows in-frame clones only, minus some. The data show some 220,000 clones, around 83% seen once. Study-wide results and limits: Near-uniform donor sequencing depth was presumed by presence/absence analyses. Being productive about 90% or about 30% of the time was typical of most TCR beta V segments in an earlier analysis.

Turning to this clone: The antigen remains undetermined.

This TCR came from a girl aged 2 to 9 in good health and CMV-seronegative. This rearrangement joins TRBV6-1 to TRBJ1-2; 7 nucleotides line up with TRBD1. Sequencing was done on a sample of PBMCs. The CDR3 region has the DNA TGTGCCAGCAGTGCTGTTGACAGGGTCGATGGCTACACCTTC. Translated, it gives CASSAVDRVDGYTF.